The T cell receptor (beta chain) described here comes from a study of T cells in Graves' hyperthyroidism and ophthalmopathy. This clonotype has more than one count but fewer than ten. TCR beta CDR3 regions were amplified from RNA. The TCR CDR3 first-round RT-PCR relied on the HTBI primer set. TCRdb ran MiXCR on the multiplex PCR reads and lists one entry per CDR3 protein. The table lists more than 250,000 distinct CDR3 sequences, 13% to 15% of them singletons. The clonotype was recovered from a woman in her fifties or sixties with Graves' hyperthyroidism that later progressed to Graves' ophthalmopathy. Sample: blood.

CDR3 amino acids: CAIKRDAGAGELFF. CDR3 nucleotides: TGTGCCATCAAGCGGGACGCCGGGGCCGGGGAGCTGTTTTTT. The genes are TRBV10-3 and TRBJ2-2; 7 nucleotides agree with TRBD2. The germline V gene encodes CDR1 ENHRY and CDR2 SYGVKD. The CDR3 extends over 14 amino acids. J gave up 6 bases and V 7 bases, and 8 bases lay outside the gene matches.